Below, one TCR beta chain is given with its context. Antigen specificity is unknown. The record originates from a study of T cells in localized non-small cell lung cancer. Study results and caveats: Tumor showed lower T cell clonality than uninvolved adjacent lung, where it was highest.

This CDR3 is 13 amino acids long. Trimming took off 2 bases at V and 5 bases at J, with 12 bases between the two ends. CDR1 and CDR2 (germline): SQVTM, ANQGSEA. TCRdb's table, derived via immunoSEQ multiplex PCR, lists solely in-frame clones and lacks some. The repertoire holds 60,000 to 75,000 clones, 75% to 85% seen once, with around 4.8% in the top ten. The chain employs TRBV29-1 and TRBJ1-1, with D perhaps TRBD1 (6 bases). The sequence was obtained from a man between 35 and 75 years old with stage II lung adenocarcinoma. This specimen was PBMCs, taken before any cancer treatment. The CDR3 region has the DNA TGCAGCGTTGAAAGACAGGAGGGGACTGAAGCTTTCTTT. It translates to CSVERQEGTEAFF. The full variable domain, in which reference TRBV29-1 and TRBJ1-1 provide the parts outside the CDR3, is SAVISQKPSRDICQRGTSLTIQCQVDSQVTMMFWYRQQPGQSLTLIATANQGSEATYESGFVIDKFPISRPNLTFSTLTVSNMSPEDSSIYLCSVERQEGTEAFFGQGTRLTVV.